The rows below give T cell receptor beta chains drawn from one sample of a study of blood T cell repertoires in COVID-19. Libraries were prepared by immunoSEQ multiplex PCR; TCRdb keeps only in-frame clonotypes and omits some of them. This table has approximately 230,000 clones, 82% appearing once. Sequenced sample: PBMCs or T cells enriched from blood (not recorded which). The receptors come from a man between 40 and 49 years old who had recovered from COVID-19. CDR3s include the opening cysteine and the closing phenylalanine or tryptophan. D genes are given only for firm matches. Expanded clones are given a class, and other clones once, few, many or no size at all.

clone size: .
J gene: TRBJ2-5
D gene: TRBD1
V gene: TRBV12-5
CDR3 DNA: TGTGCTAGTGGTTTGAACCCGGGACAGAGTGTTGGGACCCAGTACTTC
CDR3 protein: CASGLNPGQSVGTQYF

clone size: .
J gene: TRBJ1-3
D gene: TRBD1
V gene: TRBV5-4
CDR3 DNA: TGTGCCAGCAGCAGGACAGGGGGCAGGAACACCATATATTTT
CDR3 protein: CASSRTGGRNTIYF

clone size: .
J gene: TRBJ1-2
D gene: .
V gene: TRBV3-1/TRBV3-2
CDR3 DNA: TGTGCCAGCAGCCAAAGGGGGATCTATGGCTACACCTTC
CDR3 protein: CASSQRGIYGYTF

clone size: many
J gene: TRBJ2-7
D gene: TRBD2
V gene: TRBV4-2
CDR3 DNA: TGTGCCAGCAGCCTCCAGCGGGGGGGCTACGAGCAGTACTTC
CDR3 protein: CASSLQRGGYEQYF

clone size: .
J gene: TRBJ1-2
D gene: .
V gene: TRBV28
CDR3 DNA: TGTGCCAGCAGTCCCCTAGGGAGGGTTGAGGGCTATGGCTACACCTTC
CDR3 protein: CASSPLGRVEGYGYTF

clone size: .
J gene: TRBJ2-5
D gene: .
V gene: TRBV30
CDR3 DNA: TGTGCCTGGAGTGTACGGGGGAGAGAGACCCAGTACTTC
CDR3 protein: CAWSVRGRETQYF

clone size: .
J gene: TRBJ1-2
D gene: .
V gene: TRBV27
CDR3 DNA: TGTGCCAGCAGTTTATGGCAGGGACTTGGCTACACCTTC
CDR3 protein: CASSLWQGLGYTF

clone size: .
J gene: TRBJ1-1
D gene: .
V gene: TRBV6-5
CDR3 DNA: TGTGCCAGCATGAACTTGAACACTGAAGCTTTCTTT
CDR3 protein: CASMNLNTEAFF

clone size: .
J gene: TRBJ1-4
D gene: .
V gene: TRBV5-1
CDR3 DNA: TGCGCCAGCAGCTTGGGACAGTCTAATGAAAAACTGTTTTTT
CDR3 protein: CASSLGQSNEKLFF

clone size: .
J gene: TRBJ1-2
D gene: TRBD1
V gene: TRBV7-3
CDR3 DNA: TGTGCCAGCAGCCAAACAGGGGATCGAGCGGCCTTC
CDR3 protein: CASSQTGDRAAF

clone size: .
J gene: TRBJ2-7
D gene: TRBD2
V gene: TRBV6-5
CDR3 DNA: TGTGCCAGCAGTTACTCCACTAGCGGGGACTACGAGCAGTACTTC
CDR3 protein: CASSYSTSGDYEQYF

clone size: .
J gene: TRBJ1-5
D gene: .
V gene: TRBV18
CDR3 DNA: TGTGCCAGCTCACCAGGTATGGCTCAGCCCCAGCATTTT
CDR3 protein: CASSPGMAQPQHF